The 13 T cell receptor beta chains given below trace back to one sample, sequenced in a study of tumor-infiltrating lymphocytes in primary liver carcinoma. With a constant-region primer, TCR beta cDNA was made from 450 to 500 ng of total RNA. Employing slightly modified ARM-PCR, three nested multiplex PCR rounds were run, and these gave rise to the TCR beta libraries. Rounds one and two of PCR, each of approximately 11 cycles, were primed with TRBV1-TRBV30 forward primers and a C-beta reverse primer. TCRdb re-derived calls from the multiplex PCR reads in MiXCR, one entry per CDR3 protein. This table holds roughly 330,000 distinct CDR3 sequences, 65% found once. Germline DNA was extracted too, while blood RNA derived from unsorted whole blood. The sequenced sample was peripheral blood. Every receptor here comes from a man in his forties with primary liver carcinoma and hepatitis B virus infection.

This clonotype appeared a single time. Compared with germline, one end of the junction differs, possibly owing to a read error. V usage is TRBV11-3 and J usage is TRBJ2-2; D tentatively reads TRBD1 or TRBD2 (5 bases each). The CDR3 is 16 residues long. Germline assignment: CDR1 SGHNT and CDR2 YENEEA. CDR3 sequence: CASSLIGTTYTGELFF. CDR3 coding DNA: TGTGCCAGCAGCTTAATCGGGACCACGTACACCGGGGAGCTGTTTTTC.

Points on this clonotype: Here the CDR3 omits its conserved ending phenylalanine or tryptophan, so a read error is the likely source. The chain joins TRBV10-3 to TRBJ2-1; tentatively, D is TRBD1 or TRBD2 (5 bases each). The V gene lost 3 bases and the J gene lost 7 bases, with 13 bases spanning the gap. This CDR3 comprises 14 residues. Germline CDR1 reads ENHRY; CDR2 reads SYGVKD. CDR3 amino acids: CAISDGTVGNEQFL. For the CDR3, the DNA is TGTGCCATCAGTGATGGGACGGTCGGGAATGAGCAGTTCTTG.

The DNA for the CDR3 is TGTGCCAGCAGATTAGGCGCGGCCTTTAACTATGGCTACACCTTC. Amino acids: CASRLGAAFNYGYTF. The chain recombines TRBV5-4 with TRBJ1-2; D gene ambiguous. The V end lost 5 bases, the J end lost 1 base, and 15 bases lay between the germline ends. This CDR3 comprises 15 residues. CDR1 is SGHNT, CDR2 YYREEE, per germline (reference sequence).

Concerning this clonotype: The junction departs from the called germline gene at one end, perhaps through a read error. The chain carries TRBV11-2 and TRBJ2-5, with D hard to call. The germline gives CDR1 SGHAT, CDR2 FQNNGV. The CDR3 covers 11 residues. The CDR3 region has the DNA TGTGCCAACACCACCGGCCACGAGCAGTGCTTC. The encoded protein is CANTTGHEQCF.

There are many counts of this clonotype. DNA of the CDR3: TGTGCCAGCACCACTGAAGGAGGTGGCACCGGGGAGCTGTTTTTT. Translated: CASTTEGGGTGELFF. The V gene is TRBV5-4, the J gene TRBJ2-2; maybe TRBD2 (5 bases). Germline V CDR1 and CDR2: SGHNT, YYREEE (reference sequence). There are 15 residues in the CDR3. Trimming left V 6 bases short and J 4 bases short, with 16 bases between.

A remark on this clonotype: Without the conserved terminal phenylalanine or tryptophan, this CDR3 likely stems from a read error. The chain joins TRBV6-5 to TRBJ2-3, with 10 bases aligning to TRBD1. The CDR3 is 14 amino acids. V lost 4 bases to trimming and J lost 6 bases; unmatched junction nucleotides: 4. The germline V gene has CDR1 MNHEY and CDR2 SVGAGI. The CDR3 protein is CASSFRDRGDTQYS. The DNA for the CDR3 is TGTGCCAGCAGTTTCCGGGACAGGGGCGATACGCAGTATTCT.

This clonotype was observed a handful of times. The V call is TRBV10-3, the J call TRBJ1-4; TRBD1 might be the D (6 bases). CDR3 length equals 15 residues. Germline assignment: CDR1 ENHRY and CDR2 SYGVKD. V was clipped by 0 bases and J by 10 bases, with 15 bases between them. The CDR3 protein is CAISESGGRESKLFF. CDR3 in DNA: TGTGCCATCAGTGAGTCTGGGGGGCGTGAATCAAAACTGTTTTTT.

This clonotype was found once. One junction end disagrees with the germline gene, perhaps due to a read error. The V call is TRBV11-3, the J call TRBJ2-7, with D possibly matching TRBD2 (5 bases). This CDR3 spans 13 amino acids. Germline CDR1 is SGHNT and CDR2 is YENEEA. This chain's CDR3 is CVSSFREGSEQYF. The DNA for the CDR3 is TGTGTCAGCAGCTTTCGGGAAGGATCCGAGCAGTACTTC. Variable domain in full (rest from reference TRBV11-3 and TRBJ2-7): EAGVVQSPRYKIIEKKQPVAFWCNPISGHNTLYWYLQNLGQGPELLIRYENEEAVDDSQLPKDRFSAERLKGVDSTLKIQPAELGDSAVYLCVSSFREGSEQYFGPGTRLTVT.

The gene calls are TRBV6-5 and TRBJ2-7; possible D gene TRBD2, 5 bases. The CDR3 runs to 14 residues. The ends were cut back, 4 bases at V and 6 bases at J, with 16 bases in the middle. Germline CDR1 and CDR2: MNHEY and SVGAGI. The CDR3 region is CASSSPADRGEQYF. The CDR3 DNA sequence: TGTGCCAGCAGTTCCCCTGCGGATCGGGGCGAGCAGTACTTC.

Concerning this clonotype itself: A much bigger clone sits one base away, suggesting this may be a read error. The chain has TRBV12-3 or TRBV12-4 and TRBJ1-2; D gene ambiguous. This CDR3 is built from 13 residues. Here the CDR3 reads CASSRQGNYGHTF. The CDR3 nucleotides are TGTGCCAGCAGCCGCCAAGGGAACTATGGCCACACCTTC.

Concerning this clonotype itself: A much bigger clone sits one base away, suggesting this may be a read error. The chain is built from TRBV5-5 and TRBJ2-7, with D possibly called TRBD1 or TRBD2 (5 bases each). The CDR3 spans 14 residues. In germline, CDR1 is SGHKS, CDR2 YYEKEE (reference sequence). CDR3 in DNA: TGTGCCAGCAGCTTGCTGTGGGACGGCTACCAGCAGTACTTC. It specifies CASSLLWDGYQQYF.

This chain uses TRBV10-3 with TRBJ1-3; 7 bases are a match to TRBD1. Germline-derived CDR1 and CDR2 are ENHRY and SYGVKD. V trimming: 7 bases; J trimming: 2 bases; junction bases outside the gene matches: 2. The CDR3 spans 13 residues. CDR3 nucleotides: TGTGCCATCAACGACAGGGCTGGAAACACCATATATTTT. This sequence encodes CAINDRAGNTIYF.

On this clonotype itself: At one end the junction does not follow the germline gene, possibly because of a read error. The chain carries TRBV4-1 and TRBJ1-6, with unresolved D. This CDR3 has 15 residues. Germline V gives CDR1 MGHRA, CDR2 YSYEKL. The CDR3 DNA follows: TGCGCCGGCAGCCAAGTTCGGGTTTCGAATTCACCCCTCCACTTT. Translation gives CAGSQVRVSNSPLHF.